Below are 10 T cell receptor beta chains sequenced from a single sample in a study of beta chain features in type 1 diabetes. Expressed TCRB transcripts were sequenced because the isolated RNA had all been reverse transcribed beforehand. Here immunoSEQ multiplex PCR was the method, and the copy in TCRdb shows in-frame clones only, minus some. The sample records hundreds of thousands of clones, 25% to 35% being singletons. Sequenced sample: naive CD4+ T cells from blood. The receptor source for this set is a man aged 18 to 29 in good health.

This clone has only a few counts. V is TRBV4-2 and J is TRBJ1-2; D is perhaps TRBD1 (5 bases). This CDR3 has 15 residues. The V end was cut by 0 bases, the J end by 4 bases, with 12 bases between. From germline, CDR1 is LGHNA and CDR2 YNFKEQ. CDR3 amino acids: CASSQDRREVYGYTF. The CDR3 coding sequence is TGTGCCAGCAGCCAAGATCGCAGGGAAGTCTATGGCTACACCTTC.

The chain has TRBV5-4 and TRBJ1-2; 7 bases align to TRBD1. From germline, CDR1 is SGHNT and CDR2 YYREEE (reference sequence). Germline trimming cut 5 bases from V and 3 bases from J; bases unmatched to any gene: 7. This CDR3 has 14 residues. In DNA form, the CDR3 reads TGTGCCAGCAGGTCTGCACAGGGGTACTATGGCTACACCTTC. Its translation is CASRSAQGYYGYTF.

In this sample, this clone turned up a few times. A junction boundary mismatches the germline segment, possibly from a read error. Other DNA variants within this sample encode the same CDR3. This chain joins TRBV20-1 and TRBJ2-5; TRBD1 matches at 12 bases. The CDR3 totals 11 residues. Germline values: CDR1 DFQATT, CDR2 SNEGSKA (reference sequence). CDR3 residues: CSGTGGETQYF. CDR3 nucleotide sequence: TGTTCCGGGACAGGGGGCGAGACCCAGTACTTC.

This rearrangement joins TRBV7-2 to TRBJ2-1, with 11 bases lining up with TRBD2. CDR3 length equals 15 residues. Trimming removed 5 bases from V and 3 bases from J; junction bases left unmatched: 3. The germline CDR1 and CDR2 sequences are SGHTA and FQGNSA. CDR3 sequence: CASSPTSGNYNEQFF. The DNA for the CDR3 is TGTGCCAGCAGCCCGACTAGCGGGAACTACAATGAGCAGTTCTTC.

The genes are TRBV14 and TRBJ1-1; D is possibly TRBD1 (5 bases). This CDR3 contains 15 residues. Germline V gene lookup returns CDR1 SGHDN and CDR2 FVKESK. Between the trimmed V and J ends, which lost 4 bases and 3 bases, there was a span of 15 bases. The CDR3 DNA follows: TGTGCCAGCAGCCTCCAGGGAGGCGTGCACACTGAAGCTTTCTTT. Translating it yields CASSLQGGVHTEAFF. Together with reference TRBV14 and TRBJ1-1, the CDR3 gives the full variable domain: EAGVTQFPSHSVIEKGQTVTLRCDPISGHDNLYWYRRVMGKEIKFLLHFVKESKQDESGMPNNRFLAERTGGTYSTLKVQPAELEDSGVYFCASSLQGGVHTEAFFGQGTRLTVV.

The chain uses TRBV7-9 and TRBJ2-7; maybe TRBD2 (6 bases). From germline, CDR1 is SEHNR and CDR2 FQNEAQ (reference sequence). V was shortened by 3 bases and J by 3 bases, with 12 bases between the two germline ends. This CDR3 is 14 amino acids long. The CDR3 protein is CASSFPGRIYEQYF. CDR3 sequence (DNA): TGTGCCAGCAGCTTCCCAGGGAGGATCTACGAGCAGTACTTC.

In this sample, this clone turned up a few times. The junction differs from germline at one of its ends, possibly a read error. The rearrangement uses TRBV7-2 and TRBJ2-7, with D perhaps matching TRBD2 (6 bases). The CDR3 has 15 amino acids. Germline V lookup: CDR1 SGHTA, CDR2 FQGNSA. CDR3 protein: CASSLGTSRTYGQYF. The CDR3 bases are TGTGCCAGCAGCTTAGGCACTAGCAGAACCTACGGGCAGTACTTC.

CDR3 loop: CASSLGVWEEPQHF. CDR3 DNA sequence: TGTGCCAGCAGCTTAGGAGTTTGGGAAGAGCCCCAGCATTTT. V gene TRBV11-2 combines with J gene TRBJ1-5; D not resolved. Germline V gene data show CDR1 as SGHAT and CDR2 as FQNNGV. V was shortened by 1 base and J by 8 bases, with 12 bases between the two germline ends. The CDR3 has 14 residues.

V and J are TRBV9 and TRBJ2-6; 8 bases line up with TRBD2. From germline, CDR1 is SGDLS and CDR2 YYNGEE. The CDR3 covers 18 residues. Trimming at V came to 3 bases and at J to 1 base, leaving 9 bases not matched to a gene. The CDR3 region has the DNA TGTGCCAGCAGCGCAGAGAGCGGGAGAAGGTCTGGGGCCAACGTCCTGACTTTC. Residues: CASSAESGRRSGANVLTF.

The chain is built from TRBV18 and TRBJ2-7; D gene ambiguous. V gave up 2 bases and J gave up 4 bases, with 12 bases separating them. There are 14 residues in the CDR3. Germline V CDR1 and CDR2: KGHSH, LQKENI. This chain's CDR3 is CASSPTRSVYEQYF. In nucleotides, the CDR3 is TGTGCCAGCTCACCAACCAGGTCGGTGTACGAGCAGTACTTC. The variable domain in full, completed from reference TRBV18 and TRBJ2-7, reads NAGVMQNPRHLVRRRGQEARLRCSPMKGHSHVYWYRQLPEEGLKFMVYLQKENIIDESGMPKERFSAEFPKEGPSILRIQQVVRGDSAAYFCASSPTRSVYEQYFGPGTRLTVT.